This T cell receptor beta chain came from a study of human T cells and chemical hapten exposure. Time point of the sample: patch test 3, about 24 weeks after DPC sensitization. Described treatment: therapeutic diphenylcyclopropenone sensitization with weekly scalp DPC. CDR1 and CDR2 (germline): MNHEY, SVGAGI. The CDR3 sequence is 13 residues long. J was trimmed by 16 bases and V by 8 bases; bases with no gene match: 17. TCRdb re-called the RACE reads through MiXCR, storing one row per CDR3 protein. The profile covers about 200,000 distinct CDR3 sequences, with roughly a quarter appearing a single time and over 2% taken by the ten largest.

The sequence was obtained from a woman in her thirties or forties with alopecia areata. Some clones in this sample may be carry-over from other donors' samples. The chain has TRBV6-5 and TRBJ2-1, with TRBD1 matching 7 bases. Material: whole blood, obtained in connection with sensitization to the hapten diphenylcyclopropenone (DPC). CDR3 region: CASRTRPSGGSFF. The CDR3 DNA sequence: TGTGCCAGCCGAACCAGGCCATCAGGGGGATCCTTCTTC.